This TCR beta chain was recovered during a study of T cell repertoires in cytomegalovirus infection. About the study: Selected CMV epitopes included recently identified HLA-C-restricted ones as well as well-studied HLA-B-restricted ones. Public TCR beta signatures indicated both CMV infection and matching HLA type.

MiXCR, run by TCRdb on the reads, gives a single entry per CDR3 protein. The data hold 300,000 to 400,000 distinct CDR3 sequences, with approximately 32% observed a single time. Study-level results: CMV-specific TCR beta clonotypes restricted by HLA-C were the ones dominating the ex vivo response. Summed frequency of public TCR beta families distinguished CMV carriers with the relevant HLA.

Trimming pared 8 bases from V and 6 bases from J, leaving 8 bases between. CDR1 is MNHGY, CDR2 SAAAGT, per germline. The CDR3 length is 11 residues. This clonotype was seen only once. Antigen unknown. The sequence came from a human donor in good health (CMV status not recorded). Some clones in this sample may be carry-over from other donors' samples. The V gene is TRBV6-8, the J gene TRBJ2-1; D gene uncertain. The specimen comprised cultured PBMCs, sampled from culture after CMV antigen stimulation. CDR3 sequence (DNA): TGTGCCAGCCGGACGGTCAATGAGCAGTTCTTC. Its translation: CASRTVNEQFF.